This TCR beta chain is drawn from a study of T cell repertoires in ileal Crohn's disease. On the study more broadly: At surgery, around 36% of patients smoked, with median disease duration 7.9 years.

Study-wide points: Active smokers at surgery had more clonal expansions than non-smokers. High-frequency clones were more common in sorted CD8 than CD4 cells.

TCRB immunosequencing input was around 460 nanograms of biopsy DNA per sample. Repertoires were generated with immunoSEQ multiplex PCR, while TCRdb's copy carries only in-frame clones and drops some. The sample lists around 5,300 clones; approximately 80% were seen once. In regard to this clone: Its target is unknown.

The CDR3 has 16 amino acids. Germline CDR1 reads MGHRA; CDR2 reads YSYEKL. Trimming removed 0 bases from V and 7 bases from J; junction bases left unmatched: 5. This chain uses TRBV4-1 with TRBJ2-1; 11 bases are a match to TRBD2. The TCR sequence derives from an adult with Crohn's disease. The sequencing input was ileal tissue. CDR3 DNA: TGCGCCAGCAGCCAAGATCTAGCGGGAGGAACGAATGAGCAGTTCTTC. Translation: CASSQDLAGGTNEQFF.